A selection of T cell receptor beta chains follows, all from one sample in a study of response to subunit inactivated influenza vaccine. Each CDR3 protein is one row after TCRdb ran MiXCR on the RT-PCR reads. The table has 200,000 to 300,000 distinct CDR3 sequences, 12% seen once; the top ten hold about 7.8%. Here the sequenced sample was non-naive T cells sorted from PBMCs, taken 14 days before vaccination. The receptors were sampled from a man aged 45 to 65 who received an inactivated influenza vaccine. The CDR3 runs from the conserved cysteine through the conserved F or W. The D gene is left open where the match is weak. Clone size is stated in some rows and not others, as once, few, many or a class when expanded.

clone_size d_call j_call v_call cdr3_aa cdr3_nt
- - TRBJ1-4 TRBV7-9 CASSLRTTTNEKLFF TGTGCCAGCAGCTTAAGGACTACAACTAATGAAAAACTGTTTTTT
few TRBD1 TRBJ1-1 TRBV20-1 CSARQGAEAFF TGCAGTGCTCGACAGGGGGCTGAAGCTTTCTTT
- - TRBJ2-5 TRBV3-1 CASSQDWDNWGGTQETQYF TGTGCCAGCAGCCAAGATTGGGACAATTGGGGTGGGACCCAAGAGACCCAGTACTTC
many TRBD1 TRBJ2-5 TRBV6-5 CASSYSTGGWETQYF TGTGCCAGCAGTTACTCTACAGGGGGATGGGAGACCCAGTACTTC
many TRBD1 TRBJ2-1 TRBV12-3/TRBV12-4 CASSSRDRANNEQFF TGTGCCAGCAGTTCCCGGGACAGGGCGAACAATGAGCAGTTCTTC
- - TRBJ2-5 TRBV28 CASSLLTLVGETQYF TGTGCCAGCAGTTTGCTTACACTAGTCGGGGAGACCCAGTACTTC
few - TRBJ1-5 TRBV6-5 CASSSRQARNQPQHF TGTGCCAGCAGTTCCCGACAGGCCCGCAATCAGCCCCAGCATTTT
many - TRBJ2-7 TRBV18 CASSPYTGPYEQYF TGTGCCAGCTCACCATATACAGGCCCCTACGAGCAGTACTTC
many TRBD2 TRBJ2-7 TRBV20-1 CSVGRAPYEQYF TGCAGTGTCGGGAGGGCGCCCTACGAGCAGTACTTC
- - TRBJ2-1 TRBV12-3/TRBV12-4 CASTPQAQSEQFF TGTGCCAGCACTCCCCAGGCCCAGAGTGAGCAGTTCTTC
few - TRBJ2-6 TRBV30 CAWSVDNVLTF TGTGCCTGGAGTGTTGACAACGTCCTGACTTTC
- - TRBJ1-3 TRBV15 CATSRGRVPGNTIYF TGTGCCACCAGCAGAGGGAGGGTCCCAGGAAACACCATATATTTT
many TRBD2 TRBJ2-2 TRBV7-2 CASSLVASGRAAGELFF TGTGCCAGCAGCTTAGTCGCTAGCGGGAGGGCCGCCGGGGAGCTGTTTTTT
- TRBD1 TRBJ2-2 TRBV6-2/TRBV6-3 CASSSDRAPPTGELFF TGTGCCAGCAGCTCCGACAGGGCTCCCCCCACCGGGGAGCTGTTTTTT
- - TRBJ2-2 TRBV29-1 CSVSGFTGELFF TGCAGCGTGTCAGGGTTCACCGGGGAGCTGTTTTTT
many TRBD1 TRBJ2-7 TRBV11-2 CASSLDPWTGDEQYF TGTGCCAGCAGCTTAGATCCGTGGACAGGAGACGAGCAGTACTTC
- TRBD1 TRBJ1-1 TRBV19 CAVIGQVNTEAFF TGTGCCGTCATTGGACAGGTGAACACTGAAGCTTTCTTT
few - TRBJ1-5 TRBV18 CASSPDVEIQPQHF TGTGCCAGCTCACCGGACGTAGAGATTCAGCCCCAGCATTTT
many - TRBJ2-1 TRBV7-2 CASSLPKGSNEQFF TGTGCCAGCAGCCTTCCTAAGGGGAGCAATGAGCAGTTCTTC
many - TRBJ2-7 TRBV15 CATSRPGYEQYF TGTGCCACCAGCAGACCAGGCTACGAGCAGTACTTC
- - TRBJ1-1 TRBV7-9 CASSPAGRVSEAFF TGTGCCAGCAGCCCCGCGGGGAGGGTTTCTGAAGCTTTCTTT
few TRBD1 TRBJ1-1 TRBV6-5 CASSYRGLGTEAFF TGTGCCAGCAGCTACAGGGGGCTTGGCACTGAAGCTTTCTTT
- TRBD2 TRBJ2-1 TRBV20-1 CSARKGTSVNEQFF TGCAGTGCTAGGAAGGGGACTAGCGTCAATGAGCAGTTCTTC
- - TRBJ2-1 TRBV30 CAWSADAPGVSEQFF TGTGCCTGGAGCGCAGACGCTCCCGGGGTCAGTGAGCAGTTCTTC
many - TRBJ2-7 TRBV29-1 CSVRRGRYEQYF TGCAGCGTTCGGAGGGGGCGGTACGAGCAGTACTTC
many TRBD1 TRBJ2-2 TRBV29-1 CSVEEWRSDRDTGELFF TGCAGCGTTGAAGAGTGGAGGAGCGACAGGGATACCGGGGAGCTGTTTTTT
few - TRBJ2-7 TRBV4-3 CASSQDRQGKGEQYF TGCGCCAGCAGCCAAGATCGCCAGGGTAAAGGGGAGCAGTACTTC
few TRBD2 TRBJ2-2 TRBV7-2 CASSLPGLGELFF TGTGCCAGCAGCTTACCGGGACTAGGGGAGCTGTTTTTT